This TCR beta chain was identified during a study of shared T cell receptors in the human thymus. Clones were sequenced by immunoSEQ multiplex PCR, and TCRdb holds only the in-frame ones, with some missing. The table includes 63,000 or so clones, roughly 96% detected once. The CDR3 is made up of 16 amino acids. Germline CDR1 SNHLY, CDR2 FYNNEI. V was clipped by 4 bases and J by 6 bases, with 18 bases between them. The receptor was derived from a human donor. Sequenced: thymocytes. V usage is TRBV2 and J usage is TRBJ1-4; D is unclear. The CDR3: CASSGVNSRGYEKLFF. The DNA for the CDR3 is TGTGCCAGCAGTGGAGTAAACAGTCGAGGGTATGAAAAACTGTTTTTT.